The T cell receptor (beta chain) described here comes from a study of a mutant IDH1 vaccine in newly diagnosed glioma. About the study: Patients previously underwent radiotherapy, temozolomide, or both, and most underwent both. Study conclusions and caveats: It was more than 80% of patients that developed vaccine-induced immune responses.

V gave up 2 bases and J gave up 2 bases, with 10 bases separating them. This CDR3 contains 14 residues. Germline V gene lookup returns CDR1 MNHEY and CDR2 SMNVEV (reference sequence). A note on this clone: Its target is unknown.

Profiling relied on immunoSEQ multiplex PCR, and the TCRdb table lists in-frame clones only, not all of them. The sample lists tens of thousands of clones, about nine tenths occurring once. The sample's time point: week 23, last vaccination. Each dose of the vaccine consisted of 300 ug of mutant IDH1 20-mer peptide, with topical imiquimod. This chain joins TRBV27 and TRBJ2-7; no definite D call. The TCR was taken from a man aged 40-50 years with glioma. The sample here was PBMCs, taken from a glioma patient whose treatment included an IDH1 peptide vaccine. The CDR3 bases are TGTGCCAGCAGTTTAGTTAGCACAGCCTACGAGCAGTACTTC. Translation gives CASSLVSTAYEQYF.